What follows are 5 T cell receptor delta chains derived from one specimen sequenced in a study of Vδ1+ human thymocytes. Whole-study findings and limits: Thymic TRG and TRD repertoires appeared highly polyclonal, with Gaussian CDR3 length distributions.

RNA was extracted from the cells and then reverse transcribed. Pooled V-gene forward primers with one constant-region reverse primer generated the CDR3 amplicons by multiplex PCR. TCRdb re-processed the multiplex PCR reads via CATT. The sample yields around 76,000 delta-chain clones, roughly a third seen once. These receptors' antigens are unknown. Sequencing was performed on Vdelta1+ gamma-delta thymocytes from the thymus. Noted subset: FACS-sorted CD3+ TCRalphabeta- TCRVdelta1+ TCRVdelta2- thymocytes. These receptors came from a boy less than two years old who had congenital heart surgery.

Regarding this clone: Compared with germline, one end of the junction differs, possibly owing to a read error. This chain connects TRDV1 to TRDJ1, with 13 bases that match TRDD3. The CDR3 has 20 amino acids. Germline CDR1 TSWWSYY, CDR2 QGS. CDR3 nucleotides: TGTGCTCTTGAGGAAAACGCTAAGACAACTGGGGGATACGGCACCGATAAACTCATCTTT. Translation: CALEENAKTTGGYGTDKLIF.

In the case of this clone: Different DNA sequences within this sample yield the same CDR3. The V and J genes are TRDV1 and TRDJ1; TRDD3 aligns across 10 bases. Germline trimming cut 0 bases from V and 0 bases from J; bases unmatched to any gene: 16. CDR1 and CDR2 (germline): TSWWSYY, QGS. CDR3 length equals 21 residues. CDR3 bases: TGTGCTCTTGGGGAACTAGGCTTTGGGGGATACTCCAAGCCGTACACCGATAAACTCATCTTT. Residues: CALGELGFGGYSKPYTDKLIF.

This clone showed up just a few times. This chain links TRDV1 with TRDJ1; D might be TRDD3 (6 bases). The length of the CDR3 is 17 residues. Trimming cost V 0 bases and J 2 bases, with 16 bases left between them. Germline CDR1 is TSWWSYY and CDR2 is QGS. The CDR3 loop reads CALGELILGWGTDKLIF. In nucleotides, the CDR3 is TGTGCTCTTGGGGAACTTATCCTAGGATGGGGGACCGATAAACTCATCTTT.

This clone was counted only a few times. The chain uses TRDV1 and TRDJ1; TRDD2 might be the D (5 bases). Germline lookup yields CDR1 TSWWSYY and CDR2 QGS. This CDR3 spans 16 amino acids. Trimming left V 0 bases short and J 2 bases short, with 13 bases between. CDR3 sequence reads: CALGELLLQRTDKLIF. CDR3 DNA: TGTGCTCTTGGGGAACTCCTACTCCAGCGAACCGATAAACTCATCTTT.

This clone was seen a handful of times. The chain recombines TRDV1 with TRDJ1; 9 nucleotides agree with TRDD3. CDR1 is TSWWSYY, CDR2 QGS, per germline. V lost 2 bases to trimming and J lost 0 bases; unmatched junction nucleotides: 13. This CDR3 region has 19 residues. CDR3 coding DNA: TGTGCTCTTGGGGAAAAGGCCTACTGGGGGACTGGGGACACCGATAAACTCATCTTT. Translated: CALGEKAYWGTGDTDKLIF.